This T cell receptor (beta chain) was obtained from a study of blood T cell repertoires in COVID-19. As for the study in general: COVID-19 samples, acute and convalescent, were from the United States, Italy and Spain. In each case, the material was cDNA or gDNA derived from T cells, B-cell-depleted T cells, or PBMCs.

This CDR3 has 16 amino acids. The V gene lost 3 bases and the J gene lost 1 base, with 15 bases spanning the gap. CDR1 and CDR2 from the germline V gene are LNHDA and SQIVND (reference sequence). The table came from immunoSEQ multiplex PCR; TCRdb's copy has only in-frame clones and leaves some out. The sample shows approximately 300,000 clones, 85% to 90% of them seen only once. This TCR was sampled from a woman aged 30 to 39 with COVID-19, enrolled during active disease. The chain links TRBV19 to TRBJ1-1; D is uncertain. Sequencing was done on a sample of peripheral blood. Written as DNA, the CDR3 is TGTGCCAGTAGTATCAAGGGCCCCACTAGGAACACTGAAGCTTTCTTT. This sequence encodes CASSIKGPTRNTEAFF.